A selection of T cell receptor beta chains follows, all from one sample in a study of lymphopenia after photon versus proton radiotherapy. Profiling relied on immunoSEQ multiplex PCR, and the TCRdb table lists in-frame clones only, not all of them. Here the sample spans roughly 30,000 clones, about 87% being singletons. The starting material was peripheral blood, obtained from a patient treated with proton-based radiotherapy. The receptors were gathered from a woman aged 55-70 years with cholangiocarcinoma. Some clones in this sample may be carry-over from other donors' samples. CDR3s include the opening cysteine and the closing phenylalanine or tryptophan.

TRBV28 | CASISTTPSYEQYF
TRBV6-5 | CASRATSTPTDTQYF
TRBV27 | CASSHRDKSSGYTF
TRBV30 | CAWSKGGVAGGVSYEQYF
TRBV15 | CATSRAKTNYNEQFF
TRBV5-4 | CASSLGGLAASFGTQYF
TRBV6-6 | CASSPDRGIQYF
TRBV7-9 | CASSLPSNTGELFF
TRBV6-5 | CASSYAGPFYNEQFF
TRBV9 | CASNRQPDTYNEQFF
TRBV9 | CASSAGLAGPITSTDTQYF
TRBV5-1 | CASSLGRSSGNTIYF
TRBV2 | CASTRSGGSYNEQFF
TRBV6-5 | CASSLDRTYEQYF
TRBV10-2 | CASSGTSGSLWETQYF
TRBV7-2 | CASSPESRRLGYEQYF
TRBV6-4 | CASSVWTSGSREQYF
TRBV27 | CASSMGQIYNEQFF
TRBV7-9 | CASSGLAGVGTYEQYF
TRBV11-2 | CASSSYTGELFF
TRBV18 | CASSPVRVTTNEKLFF
TRBV6-1 | CANKAGTSDEQYF
TRBV6-5 | CASRGAGGDYGYTF
TRBV11-2 | CASSHLAGGQGTQYF
TRBV2 | CASSGVAGAHGEQYF
TRBV6-5 | CASRQGEYGYTF
TRBV7-8 | CASSLGHSGNTIYF
TRBV5-1 | CASKPSSAPYNEQFF
TRBV15 | CATSRDPAYSHEQFF
TRBV21-1 | CASSPRRERADYEQYF
TRBV14 | CASSTLGAFHNEQFF
TRBV19 | CASKWVADYNEQFF
TRBV18 | CASSPSPGKLFF
TRBV19 | CATEVGAGVVNTDTQYF
TRBV6-5 | CASRLGRLTDTQYF
TRBV5-1 | CASTVGDLRGTEAFF
TRBV4-1 | CASSQTGVGSYNEQFF
TRBV7-9 | CASSLSHGTEAFF
TRBV27 | CASSFGQGYEQYF
TRBV4-1 | CASSQESGTVSTYEQYF
TRBV7-2 | CASSNGQGVGTQYF